The text below deals with one T cell receptor beta chain. Its antigen specificity is not known. Base qualities are not at hand, and no much larger clone is one base apart. CDR1 and CDR2, looked up from the germline V gene, are SQVTM and ANQGSEA. Its CDR3 holds 14 amino acids, cysteine through phenylalanine. Only the CDR3 region is kept as DNA, spanning 42 bases read in frame from base 1. The V end loses 8 bases and the J end loses 6 bases, and a stretch of 20 bases separates them. The immunoSEQ Assay, a bias-controlled multiplex PCR, was used to amplify TCRbeta CDR3 regions from genomic DNA. The study's processing was this. Within the assay, amplification of reference gene primers was used to estimate how many nucleated cells each sample contained. Sequence reads were collapsed and filtered to measure the absolute abundance of every unique TCRbeta CDR3 rearrangement. For each sample, productive Simpson clonality was calculated as the square root of Simpson's diversity index over productive rearrangements. What TCRdb holds here is the immuneACCESS table cut down to in-frame rearrangements. Part of the clones is not present; checked against another copy, under half of the missing clones reflect an unresolved V gene, and the others are unexplained. From that table come the V and J calls and clone size; the DNA was used to work out D and trimming. In all, the sample holds approximately 150,000 clones, and around 89% of those were seen once. In total, the top ten clones hold 15% to 20% of the sample.

The sample originates from a study of blood T cell repertoires in COVID-19 (TCRdb year 2020). For the wider study: Samples from collaborators originated in the United States, Italy and Spain and spanned both the acute and convalescent phases of COVID-19. Sample metadata almost always included a de-identified subject ID, COVID-19 status, age in years and sex. The material from the prospective study consisted of cDNA or gDNA derived from T cells, B-cell-depleted T cells, or PBMCs. Deeply sampled blood TCRbeta repertoires from subjects exposed to, actively infected with, or recovered from COVID-19 were included in the dataset. Samples came from the ongoing ImmuneRACE study (first 160 participants) plus 1,254 subjects from 6 global collaborators. The repertoires were made available in a free public database intended to serve as a resource for research on the immune response to SARS-CoV-2. Where available, HLA class I and class II types were taken from metadata supplied by the sample provider and were not determined by assay-based typing.

Collaborating institutions collected whole blood in K2EDTA tubes following their own protocols. Collaborator samples were shipped for TCRbeta analysis as frozen whole blood, isolated PBMCs, or DNA extracted from either sample type. Beyond this particular receptor, the publication reports: The quantity of clinical and demographic metadata differed by source and by participant and was supplied without curation.

Sequencing was performed on peripheral blood. This sequence was found in a man aged 50 to 60 with active or convalescent COVID-19. The receptor chain draws on TRBV29-1 and TRBJ2-1, with a tentative D gene TRBD2 over 7 matching bases. The CDR3: CSLLDGGGSNEQFF. The nucleotide sequence is TGCAGCCTATTGGATGGGGGCGGGAGCAATGAGCAGTTCTTC.